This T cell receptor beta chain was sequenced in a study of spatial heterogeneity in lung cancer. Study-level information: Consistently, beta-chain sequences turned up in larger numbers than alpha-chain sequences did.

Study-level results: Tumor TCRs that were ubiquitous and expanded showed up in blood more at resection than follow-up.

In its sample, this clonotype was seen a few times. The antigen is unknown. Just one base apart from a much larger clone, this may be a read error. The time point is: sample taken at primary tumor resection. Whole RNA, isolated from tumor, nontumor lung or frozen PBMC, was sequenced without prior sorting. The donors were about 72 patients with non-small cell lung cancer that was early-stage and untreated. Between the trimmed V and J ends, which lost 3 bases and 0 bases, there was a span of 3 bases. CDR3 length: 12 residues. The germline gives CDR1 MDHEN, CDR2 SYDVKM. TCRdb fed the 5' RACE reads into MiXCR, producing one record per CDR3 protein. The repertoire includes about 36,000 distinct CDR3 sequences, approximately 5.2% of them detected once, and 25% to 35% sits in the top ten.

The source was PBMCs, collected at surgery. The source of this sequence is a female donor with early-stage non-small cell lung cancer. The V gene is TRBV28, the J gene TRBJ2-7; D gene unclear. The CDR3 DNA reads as TGTGCCAGCAGTTTCCGCTCCTACGAGCAGTACTTC. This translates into CASSFRSYEQYF.